This T cell receptor beta chain was sequenced for a study of blood T cell repertoires in COVID-19. Background on the study: Acute and convalescent COVID-19 samples came from the United States, Italy and Spain. The analysed material was cDNA or gDNA that came from T cells, B-cell-depleted T cells, or PBMCs.

Authors' data handling: Reference gene primer amplification in the assay estimated nucleated cell counts. The protocol was immunoSEQ multiplex PCR, while the TCRdb copy is restricted to in-frame clones and leaves out a portion. That table furnishes V, J and clone size, whereas the DNA furnished D and trimming. The repertoire holds some 250,000 clones, around 83% seen once, with around an eighth in the top ten. This CDR3 has 14 residues. V was cut by 2 bases and J by 1 base, with 8 bases left in between. Looked up from germline, CDR1 is MGHDK and CDR2 is SYGVNS. The sequenced sample consisted of peripheral blood. The genes are TRBV25-1 and TRBJ1-1; the D gene is possibly TRBD1 (5 bases). This clonotype was obtained from a woman in her fifties or sixties with active or convalescent COVID-19. CDR3 sequence: CASSEAGKNTEAFF. Here the CDR3 DNA reads TGTGCCAGCAGTGAAGCAGGGAAGAACACTGAAGCTTTCTTT.